The 6 T cell receptor beta chains below were found in one sample sequenced in a study of blood T cell repertoires in COVID-19. Profiling relied on immunoSEQ multiplex PCR, and the TCRdb table lists in-frame clones only, not all of them. This repertoire shows some 320,000 clones, 70% to 90% found once; its top ten account for approximately 7.5%. Input material: peripheral blood. The receptors originated from a human donor in a cohort sampled during active COVID-19.

V usage is TRBV6-1 and J usage is TRBJ1-1, with 10 bases aligning to TRBD1. J was trimmed by 5 bases and V by 2 bases; bases with no gene match: 5. Germline V gene sequence: CDR1 MNHNS, CDR2 SASEGT. This CDR3 is 15 amino acids long. The CDR3 sequence is CASSEIGTGDTEAFF. For the CDR3, the DNA is TGTGCCAGCAGTGAAATAGGGACAGGGGATACTGAAGCTTTCTTT.

V and J are TRBV7-6 and TRBJ2-2; D may be TRBD2 (5 bases). Trimming took 5 bases from V and 7 from J, leaving 5 bases between them. This CDR3 has 11 residues. The germline CDR1 and CDR2 sequences are SGHVS and FNYEAQ. CDR3 sequence reads: CASSEGGELFF. The DNA for the CDR3 is TGTGCCAGCAGCGAGGGCGGGGAGCTGTTTTTT.

V and J are TRBV7-6 and TRBJ2-5; unclear D gene. Germline CDR1 and CDR2: SGHVS and FNYEAQ. The CDR3 is made up of 15 amino acids. The V end was cut by 2 bases, the J end by 4 bases, with 14 bases between. In nucleotides, the CDR3 is TGTGCCAGCAGCTTATTTTCCGGTGATACAGAGACCCAGTACTTC. Its translation is CASSLFSGDTETQYF. The entire variable domain, with the rest obtained from reference TRBV7-6 and TRBJ2-5, is as follows: GAGVSQSPRYKVTKRGQDVALRCDPISGHVSLYWYRQALGQGPEFLTYFNYEAQQDKSGLPNDRFSAERPEGSISTLTIQRTEQRDSAMYRCASSLFSGDTETQYFGPGTRLLVL.

This clone appeared many times. This chain joins TRBV6-5 and TRBJ1-6, with 7 bases that match TRBD1. The trim removed 5 bases at V and 8 bases at J, leaving 6 bases unmatched. Germline assignment: CDR1 MNHEY and CDR2 SVGAGI. The CDR3 runs 14 residues. The CDR3 DNA reads TGTGCCAGCAGTCCCGGGACAGTCCATTCACCCCTCCACTTT. It specifies CASSPGTVHSPLHF.

The V and J genes are TRBV30 and TRBJ1-1; no definite D call. Germline CDR1 GTSNPN, CDR2 SVGIG (reference sequence). V was trimmed by 8 bases and J by 8 bases, leaving 12 bases between them. The CDR3 totals 10 residues. DNA of the CDR3: TGTGCCCATGCGAGAAGCGAAGCTTTCTTT. Amino acids: CAHARSEAFF.

The V gene is TRBV5-1, the J gene TRBJ2-1, with 8 bases fitting TRBD1. The CDR3 is 16 residues long. Germline V gene data show CDR1 as SGHRS and CDR2 as YFSETQ. V lost 0 bases to trimming and J lost 6 bases; unmatched junction nucleotides: 8. CDR3 in DNA: TGCGCCAGCAGCTTGGCCGGACAGGGCTTCGGCAATGAGCAGTTCTTC. It codes for CASSLAGQGFGNEQFF. Full variable domain (remainder filled in from reference TRBV5-1 and TRBJ2-1): KAGVTQTPRYLIKTRGQQVTLSCSPISGHRSVSWYQQTPGQGLQFLFEYFSETQRNKGNFPGRFSGRQFSNSRSEMNVSTLELGDSALYLCASSLAGQGFGNEQFFGPGTRLTVL.